What follows describes a single T cell receptor (beta chain). Antigen specificity is unknown. The sample contains more than one DNA sequence encoding this CDR3. Germline V gene lookup returns CDR1 SGHTS and CDR2 YDEGEE. The CDR3 extends over 11 amino acids. Trimming left V 0 bases short and J 6 bases short, with 1 base between. The sample comes from a study of OX40 agonist ivuxolimab in advanced cancers. Baseline, cycle 4 day 1, and cycle 7 day 1 were the blood sampling points. Points from the study as a whole: Relative to CD4+ cells, CD8+ T cells on average had more expanded clones. Low levels of normalized T-cell clonal expansion also appeared in some nonresponders.

TCRdb keeps only in-frame clones here, not all; method: immunoSEQ multiplex PCR. The sample includes some 59,000 clones, 80% to 95% seen only once; the top ten take approximately 8.3%. The V call is TRBV5-8, the J call TRBJ1-5; D call uncertain. The TCR was taken from an adult with an advanced solid tumor such as melanoma, head and neck, liver or kidney cancer. The source material was CD4+ or CD8+ T cells sorted from blood, sampled in a trial of the OX40 agonist ivuxolimab. The CDR3 sequence is CASSLGQPQHF. In DNA form, the CDR3 reads TGTGCCAGCAGCTTGGGTCAGCCCCAGCATTTT.